Following are 5 T cell receptor beta chains from one sample sequenced in a study of CD8 T cells in Susac syndrome. Random-hexamer reverse transcription was applied to about 0.45 to 1 ug RNA. TCRdb redid the calling of the immunoSEQ multiplex PCR reads with MiXCR, one entry per CDR3 protein. The sample holds roughly 120,000 distinct CDR3 sequences, approximately 93% seen once. Material: CD4+ T cells from PBMCs. All receptors derive from a human donor with multiple sclerosis.

The V gene is TRBV20-1, the J gene TRBJ2-2, with D uncertain. This CDR3 spans 13 amino acids. Looked up from germline, CDR1 is DFQATT and CDR2 is SNEGSKA (reference sequence). V was trimmed by 6 bases and J by 5 bases, leaving 13 bases between them. The CDR3: CSAIRVGTGELFF. CDR3 in DNA: TGCAGTGCCATTCGTGTAGGAACCGGGGAGCTGTTTTTT.

This sequence joins TRBV6-1 and TRBJ2-4; tentatively, D is TRBD1 or TRBD2 (6 bases each). CDR3 size: 14 residues. Germline loops: CDR1 MNHNS, CDR2 SASEGT. Trimming took off 1 base at V and 8 bases at J, with 12 bases between the two ends. In DNA, the CDR3 is TGTGCCAGCAGTGAAGAGGGGGGCTTGTACATTCAGTACTTC. It yields the protein CASSEEGGLYIQYF.

The rearrangement uses TRBV20-1 and TRBJ2-3; 7 positions match TRBD2. Germline lookup yields CDR1 DFQATT and CDR2 SNEGSKA (reference sequence). This CDR3 is 14 amino acids long. V lost 1 base, J lost 0 bases, and 1 base stayed unmatched. CDR3 sequence: CSARGTSSTDTQYF. For the CDR3, the DNA is TGCAGTGCTAGAGGGACTAGTAGCACAGATACGCAGTATTTT.

The V call is TRBV20-1, the J call TRBJ2-7, with D maybe TRBD1 (6 bases). The germline V and J ends were trimmed by 5 bases and 0 bases, with 14 bases remaining between them. The CDR3 consists of 14 residues. Germline CDR1 DFQATT, CDR2 SNEGSKA (reference sequence). DNA of the CDR3: TGCAGTGCTGCTGACAGGATTAACTCCTACGAGCAGTACTTC. Its translation: CSAADRINSYEQYF.

This chain uses TRBV7-2 with TRBJ2-3; TRBD1 matches 8 bases. CDR3 length: 15 amino acids. Looked up from germline, CDR1 is SGHTA and CDR2 is FQGNSA. V trimming: 5 bases; J trimming: 1 base; junction bases outside the gene matches: 5. The CDR3 region is CASSLGQGRTDTQYF. The CDR3, as DNA: TGTGCCAGCAGCCTTGGACAGGGACGCACAGATACGCAGTATTTT.